This entry describes one TCR beta chain. Its antigen is unknown. The germline gene is not matched at one end of the junction; a read error may be the cause. The protocol was immunoSEQ multiplex PCR, while the TCRdb copy is restricted to in-frame clones and leaves out a portion. The data hold around 59,000 clones, with 65% to 85% observed a single time. This specimen comes from a study of lymphopenia after photon versus proton radiotherapy. General study findings and limits: Photon-treated patients lost naive T cells and TCR diversity; proton-treated stayed stable. After the lymphocyte nadir, photon-treated repertoires showed oligoclonal expansion, especially of CD8+ Temra cells.

Germline lookup yields CDR1 LNHDA and CDR2 SQIVND (reference sequence). CDR3 size: 20 residues. This chain connects TRBV19 to TRBJ1-5, with TRBD1 identical over 10 bases. The sequence was obtained from a man between 60 and 70 years old with pancreatic cancer. The starting material was peripheral blood, obtained from a patient treated with proton-based radiotherapy. As DNA, the CDR3 is TGTACCAGTAGTAAGCGACCCGGGACAGGGGTCACAAATAGCAATCAGCCCCAGCATTTT. This encodes CTSSKRPGTGVTNSNQPQHF. Looking up the rest from reference TRBV19 and TRBJ1-5 gives the full variable domain: DGGITQSPKYLFRKEGQNVTLSCEQNLNHDAMYWYRQDPGQGLRLIYYSQIVNDFQKGDIAEGYSVSREKKESFPLTVTSAQKNPTAFYLCTSSKRPGTGVTNSNQPQHFGDGTRLSIL.